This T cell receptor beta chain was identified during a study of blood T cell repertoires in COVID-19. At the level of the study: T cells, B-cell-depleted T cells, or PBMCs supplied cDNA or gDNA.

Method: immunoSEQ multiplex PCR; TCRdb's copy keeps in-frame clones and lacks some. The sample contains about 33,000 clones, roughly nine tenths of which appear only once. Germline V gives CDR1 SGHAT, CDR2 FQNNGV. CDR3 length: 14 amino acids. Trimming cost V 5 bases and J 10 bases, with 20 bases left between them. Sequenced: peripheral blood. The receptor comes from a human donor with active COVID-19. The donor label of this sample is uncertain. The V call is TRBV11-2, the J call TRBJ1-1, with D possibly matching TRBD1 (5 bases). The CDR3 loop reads CASSPAQDTWGAFF. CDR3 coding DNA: TGTGCCAGCAGCCCCGCCCAGGACACCTGGGGAGCTTTCTTT.